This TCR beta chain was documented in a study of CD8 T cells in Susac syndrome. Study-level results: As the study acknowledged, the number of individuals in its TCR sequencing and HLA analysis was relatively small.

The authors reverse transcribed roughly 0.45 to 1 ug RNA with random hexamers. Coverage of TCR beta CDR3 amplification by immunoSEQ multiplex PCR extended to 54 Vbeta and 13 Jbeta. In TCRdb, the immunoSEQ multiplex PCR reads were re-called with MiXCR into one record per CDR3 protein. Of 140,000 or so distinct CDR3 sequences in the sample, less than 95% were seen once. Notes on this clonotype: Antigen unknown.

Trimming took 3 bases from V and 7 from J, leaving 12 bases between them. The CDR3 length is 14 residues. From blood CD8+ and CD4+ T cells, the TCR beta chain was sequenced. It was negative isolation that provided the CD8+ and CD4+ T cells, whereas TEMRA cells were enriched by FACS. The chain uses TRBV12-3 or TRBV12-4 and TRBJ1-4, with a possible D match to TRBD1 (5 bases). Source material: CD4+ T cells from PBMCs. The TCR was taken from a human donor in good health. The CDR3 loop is CASSFGGKAEKLFF. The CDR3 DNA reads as TGTGCCAGCAGTTTCGGGGGGAAGGCTGAAAAACTGTTTTTT.